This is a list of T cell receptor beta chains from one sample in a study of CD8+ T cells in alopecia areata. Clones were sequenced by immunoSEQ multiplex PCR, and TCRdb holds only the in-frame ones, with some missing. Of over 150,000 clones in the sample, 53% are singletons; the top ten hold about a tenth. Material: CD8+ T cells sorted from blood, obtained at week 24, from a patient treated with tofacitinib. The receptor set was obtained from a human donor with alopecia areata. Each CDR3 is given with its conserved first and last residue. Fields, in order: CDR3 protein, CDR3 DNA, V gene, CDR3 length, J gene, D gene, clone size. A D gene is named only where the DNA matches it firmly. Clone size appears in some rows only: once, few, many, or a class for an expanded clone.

CDR3: CASSIAGGPIDTQYF; DNA: TGTGCCAGCAGCATAGCGGGGGGGCCGATAGATACGCAGTATTTT; V: TRBV7-3; length: 15; J: TRBJ2-3; D: TRBD2; size: NA
CDR3: CASSLSTGGWVTEAFF; DNA: TGTGCCAGCAGCCTTTCGACAGGGGGGTGGGTCACTGAAGCTTTCTTT; V: TRBV7-8; length: 16; J: TRBJ1-1; D: TRBD1; size: NA
CDR3: CASSLKSGRIEDYTF; DNA: TGTGCCAGCAGTTTAAAATCAGGGCGAATAGAGGACTACACCTTC; V: TRBV28; length: 15; J: TRBJ1-2; D: NA; size: NA
CDR3: CASSPTAGTTYEQYF; DNA: TGTGCCAGCAGCCCAACGGCAGGGACGACCTACGAGCAGTACTTC; V: TRBV7-3; length: 15; J: TRBJ2-7; D: NA; size: NA
CDR3: CASSLSSTGELFF; DNA: TGTGCCAGCAGCTTGTCATCCACCGGGGAGCTGTTTTTT; V: TRBV5-6; length: 13; J: TRBJ2-2; D: NA; size: NA
CDR3: CASSATHRAGDEQYF; DNA: TGCGCCAGCAGCGCAACCCACAGGGCTGGGGACGAGCAGTACTTC; V: TRBV5-1; length: 15; J: TRBJ2-7; D: NA; size: NA
CDR3: CASSTGWGTDTQYF; DNA: TGTGCCAGCAGCACAGGGTGGGGCACAGATACGCAGTATTTT; V: TRBV6-5; length: 14; J: TRBJ2-3; D: NA; size: NA
CDR3: CAWRPSGENTIYF; DNA: TGTGCCTGGAGACCTAGCGGAGAAAACACCATATATTTT; V: TRBV30; length: 13; J: TRBJ1-3; D: NA; size: NA
CDR3: CASRLDRASSYEQYF; DNA: TGCGCCAGCAGACTGGACAGGGCGAGCTCCTACGAGCAGTACTTC; V: TRBV5-1; length: 15; J: TRBJ2-7; D: TRBD1; size: NA
CDR3: CSAGSGDYGYTF; DNA: TGCAGCGCCGGGTCGGGAGACTATGGCTACACCTTC; V: TRBV29-1; length: 12; J: TRBJ1-2; D: NA; size: few
CDR3: CASSVRQGVNEQFF; DNA: TGTGCCAGTAGTGTGAGACAGGGGGTGAATGAGCAGTTCTTC; V: TRBV19; length: 14; J: TRBJ2-1; D: TRBD1; size: few
CDR3: CASSDYQGGYEQYF; DNA: TGTGCCAGCAGCGACTACCAGGGGGGATACGAGCAGTACTTC; V: TRBV7-2; length: 14; J: TRBJ2-7; D: NA; size: few
CDR3: CASTLSGVGNEAFF; DNA: TGTGCCAGCACCCTCTCCGGGGTAGGCAATGAAGCTTTCTTT; V: TRBV6-5; length: 14; J: TRBJ1-1; D: NA; size: NA
CDR3: CASSPGGDEQFF; DNA: TGTGCCAGCAGTCCAGGTGGGGATGAGCAGTTCTTC; V: TRBV14; length: 12; J: TRBJ2-1; D: NA; size: NA
CDR3: CASSQDRQYSGNTIYF; DNA: TGCGCCAGCAGCCAAGATCGACAGTACTCTGGAAACACCATATATTTT; V: TRBV4-3; length: 16; J: TRBJ1-3; D: NA; size: many
CDR3: CASSLVNSQETQYF; DNA: TGTGCCAGCAGCTTAGTAAACAGTCAAGAGACCCAGTACTTC; V: TRBV11-2; length: 14; J: TRBJ2-5; D: NA; size: NA
CDR3: CASQWQGATEAFF; DNA: TGTGCCTCCCAATGGCAGGGGGCCACTGAAGCTTTCTTT; V: TRBV19; length: 13; J: TRBJ1-1; D: TRBD1; size: few
CDR3: CASSLARNYNSPLHF; DNA: TGTGCCAGCAGCTTAGCCAGAAACTATAATTCACCCCTCCACTTT; V: TRBV11-2; length: 15; J: TRBJ1-6; D: NA; size: NA
CDR3: CASSSRRSDRNNEQFF; DNA: TGTGCCAGCAGCTCCCGAAGATCAGATAGAAACAATGAGCAGTTCTTC; V: TRBV11-1; length: 16; J: TRBJ2-1; D: NA; size: NA
CDR3: CASSSIAGDTDEQFF; DNA: TGTGCCAGCAGTTCGATAGCGGGGGATACCGATGAGCAGTTCTTC; V: TRBV28; length: 15; J: TRBJ2-1; D: TRBD2; size: NA
CDR3: CAWSYGDTQYF; DNA: TGTGCCTGGAGTTACGGGGATACGCAGTATTTT; V: TRBV30; length: 11; J: TRBJ2-3; D: NA; size: NA
CDR3: CASSVGGADTGELFF; DNA: TGTGCCAGCAGCGTAGGAGGGGCGGACACCGGGGAGCTGTTTTTT; V: TRBV9; length: 15; J: TRBJ2-2; D: NA; size: NA
CDR3: CASSEGTEETQYF; DNA: TGTGCCAGCAGCGAGGGGACAGAAGAGACCCAGTACTTC; V: TRBV9; length: 13; J: TRBJ2-5; D: TRBD1; size: few
CDR3: CASGPPQSNQPQHF; DNA: TGTGCTAGTGGTCCCCCCCAGAGCAATCAGCCCCAGCATTTT; V: TRBV12-5; length: 14; J: TRBJ1-5; D: NA; size: NA
CDR3: CASSLVSGDSYEQYF; DNA: TGTGCCAGCAGCTTGGTTTCGGGGGACTCCTACGAGCAGTACTTC; V: TRBV5-6; length: 15; J: TRBJ2-7; D: NA; size: NA
CDR3: CASSQDGTGGYEQYF; DNA: TGCGCCAGCAGCCAAGATGGAACAGGGGGCTACGAGCAGTACTTC; V: TRBV4-3; length: 15; J: TRBJ2-7; D: TRBD1; size: NA
CDR3: CASGTDTQYF; DNA: TGTGCCAGCGGAACAGATACGCAGTATTTT; V: TRBV27; length: 10; J: TRBJ2-3; D: NA; size: few
CDR3: CAWSPGTHTEAFF; DNA: TGTGCCTGGAGTCCCGGGACCCACACTGAAGCTTTCTTT; V: TRBV30; length: 13; J: TRBJ1-1; D: NA; size: few
CDR3: CSVEGTRMDEQYF; DNA: TGCAGCGTTGAAGGGACCCGAATGGACGAGCAGTACTTC; V: TRBV29-1; length: 13; J: TRBJ2-7; D: NA; size: few
CDR3: CASSQAGGHLEKLFF; DNA: TGCGCCAGCAGCCAAGCCGGGGGACATCTTGAAAAACTGTTTTTT; V: TRBV4-3; length: 15; J: TRBJ1-4; D: NA; size: once
CDR3: CASSFKDSYEQYF; DNA: TGTGCCAGCAGCTTTAAGGATTCCTACGAGCAGTACTTC; V: TRBV7-9; length: 13; J: TRBJ2-7; D: NA; size: NA
CDR3: CASSPQQANTGELFF; DNA: TGTGCCAGCAGTCCCCAGCAGGCGAACACCGGGGAGCTGTTTTTT; V: TRBV27; length: 15; J: TRBJ2-2; D: NA; size: few
CDR3: CASSLFTTGQGEQYF; DNA: TGTGCCAGCAGTTTATTCACAACAGGGCAGGGAGAGCAGTACTTC; V: TRBV28; length: 15; J: TRBJ2-7; D: NA; size: NA
CDR3: CASSPLLRDTYGYTF; DNA: TGCGCCAGCAGCCCTCTCCTGCGGGACACCTATGGCTACACCTTC; V: TRBV4-3; length: 15; J: TRBJ1-2; D: NA; size: NA
CDR3: CATTGGNQPQHF; DNA: TGTGCCACCACAGGGGGCAATCAGCCCCAGCATTTT; V: TRBV27; length: 12; J: TRBJ1-5; D: TRBD1; size: NA
CDR3: CASSPRAYREAFF; DNA: TGTGCCAGCAGCCCCCGGGCGTACCGGGAAGCTTTCTTT; V: TRBV11-2; length: 13; J: TRBJ1-1; D: NA; size: NA
CDR3: CASSQDGPDYYGYTF; DNA: TGCGCCAGCAGCCAAGATGGCCCCGACTACTATGGCTACACCTTC; V: TRBV4-3; length: 15; J: TRBJ1-2; D: NA; size: NA
CDR3: CASSSTGGLLGADTQYF; DNA: TGTGCCAGCAGTTCTACAGGGGGATTGTTAGGTGCAGATACGCAGTATTTT; V: TRBV7-8; length: 17; J: TRBJ2-3; D: TRBD1; size: NA
CDR3: CASTRDRERAVGELFF; DNA: TGTGCCAGCACCAGGGACAGGGAAAGGGCAGTCGGGGAGCTGTTTTTT; V: TRBV2; length: 16; J: TRBJ2-2; D: TRBD1; size: NA
CDR3: CSVSGNYNEQFF; DNA: TGCAGCGTTAGTGGGAACTACAATGAGCAGTTCTTC; V: TRBV29-1; length: 12; J: TRBJ2-1; D: NA; size: NA
CDR3: CAWSRGETQYF; DNA: TGTGCCTGGAGTAGGGGCGAGACCCAGTACTTC; V: TRBV30; length: 11; J: TRBJ2-5; D: NA; size: NA
CDR3: CASKGLGTGGMASPLHF; DNA: TGTGCCAGCAAGGGGCTCGGGACAGGGGGCATGGCTTCACCCCTCCACTTT; V: TRBV27; length: 17; J: TRBJ1-6; D: TRBD1; size: NA
CDR3: CASSLGSSDTQYF; DNA: TGTGCCAGCAGCCTCGGGTCTTCAGATACGCAGTATTTT; V: TRBV7-6; length: 13; J: TRBJ2-3; D: NA; size: NA
CDR3: CSVEGEGTAEGYEQYF; DNA: TGCAGCGTTGAAGGGGAAGGGACAGCAGAGGGATACGAGCAGTACTTC; V: TRBV29-1; length: 16; J: TRBJ2-7; D: TRBD1; size: NA